These T cell receptor beta chains were read from a single sample in a study of T cells after yellow fever vaccination. TCRdb independently ran MiXCR on the 5' RACE reads; one entry per CDR3 protein. The sample shows over 300,000 distinct CDR3 sequences, around 6.8% of them seen only once. The sequencing used PBMCs, collected 45 days after the first yellow fever vaccination. Receptors originate from a man aged 18 to 29 who received the YFV17D yellow fever vaccine. The CDR3 runs from the conserved cysteine through the conserved F or W. The D gene is left open where the match is weak. Not every row has a clone size; where given, it reads once, few, many or a size class.

abundance	d_gene	v_gene	len	j_gene	CDR3aa	CDR3nt
many	NA	TRBV4-3	15	TRBJ2-3	CASSNRDTSTDTQYF	TGCGCCAGCAGCAACCGGGACACCAGCACAGATACGCAGTATTTT
many	TRBD2	TRBV27	15	TRBJ2-1	CASSLSASGVREQFF	TGTGCCAGCAGTTTATCGGCTAGCGGGGTGAGGGAGCAGTTCTTC
many	NA	TRBV12-3/TRBV12-4	17	TRBJ2-3	CASSLVGGGSRGDTQYF	TGTGCCAGCAGTTTAGTGGGAGGGGGCTCTCGGGGAGATACGCAGTATTTT
few	NA	TRBV4-1	16	TRBJ2-6	CASSQGFRSGANVLTF	TGCGCCAGCAGCCAAGGTTTCCGCTCTGGGGCCAACGTCCTGACTTTC
few	NA	TRBV27	13	TRBJ2-1	CASCTGPYNEQFF	TGTGCCAGTTGTACAGGGCCCTACAATGAGCAGTTCTTC
few	NA	TRBV20-1	18	TRBJ2-6	CSARDPRTGSSGANVLTF	TGCAGTGCTAGAGATCCTAGGACGGGGTCCTCTGGGGCCAACGTCCTGACTTTC
NA	NA	TRBV30	13	TRBJ2-4	CAWRFGPKNIQYF	TGTGCCTGGAGGTTCGGCCCCAAAAACATTCAGTACTTC
NA	TRBD1	TRBV18	16	TRBJ1-1	CASSLRGQGDPTESFF	TGTGCCAGCTCACTACGGGGACAGGGGGATCCGACTGAATCTTTCTTT
few	NA	TRBV10-3	14	TRBJ2-2	CAMSGSQNTGELFF	TGTGCCATGTCCGGGAGCCAGAACACCGGGGAGCTGTTTTTT
NA	NA	TRBV29-1	12	TRBJ1-5	CSVRTGSGPQHF	TGCAGCGTCCGGACGGGTAGTGGGCCCCAGCATTTT
NA	NA	TRBV27	13	TRBJ2-7	CASSLSGGYEQYF	TGTGCCAGCAGTTTATCTGGAGGATACGAGCAGTACTTC
NA	NA	TRBV5-5	11	TRBJ1-2	CASQNNYGYTF	TGTGCCAGCCAGAATAACTATGGCTACACCTTC
NA	NA	TRBV15	13	TRBJ2-7	CATSAGAGYEQYF	TGTGCCACCAGCGCCGGGGCTGGCTACGAGCAGTACTTC
NA	NA	TRBV11-2	13	TRBJ2-4	CASSSLGGDIQYF	TGTGCCAGCAGCTCCTTGGGGGGAGACATTCAGTACTTC
NA	NA	TRBV4-1	16	TRBJ2-2	CASSQGPGTHTGELFF	TGCGCCAGCAGCCAAGGGCCCGGGACCCACACCGGGGAGCTGTTTTTT
NA	NA	TRBV5-1	17	TRBJ2-1	CASSLYFTARPPNEQFF	TGCGCCAGCAGCTTATATTTCACAGCCCGGCCACCCAATGAGCAGTTCTTC
few	NA	TRBV4-2	17	TRBJ2-3	CASSQDRGRTSTDTQYF	TGTGCCAGCAGCCAAGATCGTGGACGCACTAGCACAGATACGCAGTATTTT
NA	NA	TRBV5-5	13	TRBJ2-4	CASSLAPGQGGYF	TGTGCCAGCAGCTTGGCCCCGGGCCAGGGGGGGTACTTC
few	NA	TRBV7-2	14	TRBJ1-2	CASTFSSGYYGYTF	TGTGCCAGCACCTTCTCCTCCGGGTACTATGGCTACACCTTC
few	TRBD2	TRBV27	15	TRBJ2-7	CASSSTSASSYEQYF	TGTGCCAGCAGTTCGACTAGCGCGAGCTCCTACGAGCAGTACTTC
few	NA	TRBV4-3	16	TRBJ2-3	CASSQDIRASTDTQYF	TGCGCCAGCAGCCAAGATATCAGGGCTAGCACAGATACGCAGTATTTT
few	NA	TRBV5-1	17	TRBJ2-5	CASSLAWGRTYQETQYF	TGCGCCAGCAGCTTGGCGTGGGGCAGAACGTACCAAGAGACCCAGTACTTC
many	TRBD2	TRBV6-1	14	TRBJ2-5	CASSAGTTLGTQYF	TGTGCCAGCAGTGCCGGGACTACCCTAGGGACCCAGTACTTC
many	NA	TRBV27	11	TRBJ1-2	CATNGGFGYTF	TGTGCCACCAACGGGGGGTTCGGCTACACCTTC
many	TRBD2	TRBV28	14	TRBJ2-1	CASSPRGAGREQFF	TGTGCCAGCAGTCCCCGGGGAGCGGGGCGTGAGCAGTTCTTC
NA	NA	TRBV4-3	12	TRBJ2-1	CASSQEDGEQFF	TGCGCCAGCAGCCAAGAGGACGGTGAGCAGTTCTTC
NA	NA	TRBV7-2	14	TRBJ1-3	CASSARRTGNTIYF	TGTGCCAGCAGCGCGAGGAGGACCGGAAACACCATATATTTT
NA	NA	TRBV7-7	15	TRBJ2-7	CASSPGGDRSDEQYF	TGTGCCAGCAGCCCCGGGGGAGACAGGTCGGACGAGCAGTACTTC
few	TRBD2	TRBV7-3	15	TRBJ2-5	CASSLAGLARETQYF	TGTGCCAGCAGCTTAGCTGGACTAGCTCGGGAGACCCAGTACTTC
few	TRBD1	TRBV5-1	15	TRBJ1-5	CASSPTGVSNQPQHF	TGCGCCAGCAGCCCGACAGGGGTGAGCAATCAGCCCCAGCATTTT
many	NA	TRBV29-1	13	TRBJ1-5	CSVEEIRGEPQHF	TGCAGCGTTGAAGAAATTAGGGGAGAGCCCCAGCATTTT
many	NA	TRBV6-2/TRBV6-3	14	TRBJ1-1	CASSYREVSTEAFF	TGTGCCAGCAGTTACAGGGAGGTGAGCACTGAAGCTTTCTTT
NA	TRBD2	TRBV2	18	TRBJ2-3	CAICLTWASGGYTDTQYF	TGTGCCATCTGTTTAACGTGGGCTAGCGGGGGATACACAGATACGCAGTATTTT
few	TRBD1	TRBV18	15	TRBJ1-5	CASSAGTGGIQPQHF	TGTGCCAGCTCAGCGGGGACAGGGGGCATTCAGCCCCAGCATTTT
NA	TRBD2	TRBV27	15	TRBJ2-5	CASRGTSGGRETQYF	TGTGCCAGCCGGGGAACTAGCGGGGGACGAGAGACCCAGTACTTC
NA	TRBD1	TRBV2	15	TRBJ1-2	CASSERVAGGSGYTF	TGTGCCAGCAGTGAACGGGTGGCAGGGGGCAGTGGCTACACCTTC
NA	NA	TRBV5-1	13	TRBJ2-7	CASSFSTSYEQYF	TGCGCCAGCAGCTTTAGCACCTCCTACGAGCAGTACTTC
NA	NA	TRBV27	15	TRBJ2-4	CASSLWQGTQNIQYF	TGTGCCAGCAGTTTATGGCAGGGAACCCAAAACATTCAGTACTTC
many	TRBD2	TRBV4-1	17	TRBJ2-3	CASSQSPVGGDTDTQYF	TGCGCCAGCAGCCAGAGCCCGGTGGGGGGGGACACAGATACGCAGTATTTT
NA	NA	TRBV5-4	13	TRBJ1-1	CASSSPGEREAFF	TGTGCCAGCAGCTCCCCGGGGGAACGAGAAGCTTTCTTT
NA	TRBD2	TRBV20-1	14	TRBJ2-3	CSVGRGGVKDTQYF	TGCAGCGTGGGCCGGGGGGGCGTCAAAGATACGCAGTATTTT
few	NA	TRBV5-4	15	TRBJ1-2	CASSLVDSLNYGYTF	TGTGCCAGCAGCTTGGTGGACAGTCTGAACTATGGCTACACCTTC
NA	TRBD1	TRBV6-1	15	TRBJ1-2	CASSKPGQGRYGYTF	TGTGCCAGCAGTAAACCGGGACAGGGGCGGTATGGCTACACCTTC
NA	TRBD1	TRBV7-9	15	TRBJ1-2	CASSFRQGLANGYTF	TGTGCCAGCAGCTTCAGACAGGGCCTTGCGAATGGCTACACCTTC
few	TRBD2	TRBV10-3	14	TRBJ2-1	CAISANRGENEQFF	TGTGCCATCAGTGCTAATCGGGGGGAGAATGAGCAGTTCTTC
few	NA	TRBV12-3/TRBV12-4	15	TRBJ2-2	CASTLTTLNTGELFF	TGTGCCAGCACCCTTACTACGCTGAACACCGGGGAGCTGTTTTTT
NA	NA	TRBV20-1	15	TRBJ2-5	CSARRLSGDQETQYF	TGCAGTGCGAGGCGGCTTAGCGGAGACCAAGAGACCCAGTACTTC
few	NA	TRBV29-1	14	TRBJ2-3	CSVVFTDWGDTQYF	TGCAGCGTTGTTTTCACTGATTGGGGAGATACGCAGTATTTT
few	TRBD2	TRBV29-1	14	TRBJ2-3	CSGNSGGRTDTQYF	TGCAGCGGGAATTCGGGGGGGCGCACAGATACGCAGTATTTT
few	TRBD2	TRBV7-2	16	TRBJ2-5	CASSFREGASGGLQYF	TGTGCCAGCAGCTTTCGAGAAGGGGCTAGCGGGGGGCTCCAGTACTTC
NA	NA	TRBV27	14	TRBJ1-1	CASSLYSADTEAFF	TGTGCCAGCAGTTTATACAGTGCGGACACTGAAGCTTTCTTT
NA	TRBD1	TRBV11-2	15	TRBJ1-2	CASSLPGGGFYGYTF	TGTGCCAGCAGCTTACCAGGGGGAGGGTTCTATGGCTACACCTTC
NA	TRBD2	TRBV6-5	12	TRBJ2-1	CASRLAGGLQFF	TGTGCCAGCAGGCTAGCGGGGGGGCTACAGTTCTTC